The subject of this entry is one T cell receptor (beta chain). Its matching antigen is unknown. The data were produced by immunoSEQ multiplex PCR, yet TCRdb's version contains in-frame clones alone and is incomplete. The sample consists of fewer than 350,000 clones, roughly 90% of them appearing once. The data originate from a study of cytomegalovirus exposure and HLA in healthy donors. Study-wide findings and caveats: Cytomegalovirus-associated status was assigned to about 160 TCR beta chains. Three CMV-associated chains were confirmed in vitro to be specific for CMV antigens.

The study drew the donors from its approximately 110-subject validation cohort, separate from the approximately 700-subject first cohort. This receptor was taken from a woman under 30 in good health and CMV-seronegative. The sample was PBMCs.

The CDR3 loop is CASSLAIQETQYF. Written as DNA, the CDR3 is TGTGCCAGCAGCTTGGCCATCCAAGAGACCCAGTACTTC. The V call is TRBV5-4, the J call TRBJ2-5, with D uncertain. V was trimmed by 0 bases and J by 1 base, leaving 4 bases between them. The CDR3 sequence is 13 residues long. Germline V lookup: CDR1 SGHNT, CDR2 YYREEE (reference sequence).